This T cell receptor (beta chain) emerged from a study of regulatory T cells in long-lasting Graves disease. The time point was: newly diagnosed GD, antithyroid drugs for less than 3 months. The TCR library was prepared using RNA isolated from PBMCs. Assembly of TCR beta libraries relied on iRepertoire HTBI primers together with Arm-PCR of CDR3 regions. TCRdb re-called the multiplex PCR reads with MiXCR, one entry per CDR3 protein. The data hold roughly 500,000 distinct CDR3 sequences, with approximately 15% observed a single time. This clonotype was seen at least ten times. In addition, the sample was reused for a study of T cells in Graves' hyperthyroidism and ophthalmopathy. That work states: The blood repertoire included most of the expanded thyroid clonotypes above 0.001.

This receptor was obtained from a man aged 30-40 years with Graves disease. Sequenced material: peripheral blood mononuclear cells (PBMCs), taken at new diagnosis, from a patient treated with antithyroid drugs.

The CDR3 spells CASSVEVADAYGYTF. The CDR3 bases are TGTGCCAGCAGCGTAGAAGTGGCCGATGCGTATGGCTACACCTTC. The V gene is TRBV9, the J gene TRBJ1-2; D is undetermined. CDR1 SGDLS and CDR2 YYNGEE come from the germline V gene. V was cut by 0 bases and J by 5 bases, with 14 bases left in between. The CDR3 spans 15 residues.